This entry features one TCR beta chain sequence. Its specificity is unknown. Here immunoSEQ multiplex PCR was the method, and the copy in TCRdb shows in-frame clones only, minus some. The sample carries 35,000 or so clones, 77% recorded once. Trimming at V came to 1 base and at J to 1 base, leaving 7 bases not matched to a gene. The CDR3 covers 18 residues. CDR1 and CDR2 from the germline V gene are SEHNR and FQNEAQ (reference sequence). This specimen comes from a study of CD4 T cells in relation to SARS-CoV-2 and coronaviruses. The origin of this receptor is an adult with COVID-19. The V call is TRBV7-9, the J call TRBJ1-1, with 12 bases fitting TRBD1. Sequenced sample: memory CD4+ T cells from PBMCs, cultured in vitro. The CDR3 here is CASSLDWGQGARNTEAFF. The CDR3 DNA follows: TGTGCCAGCAGCTTAGATTGGGGACAGGGGGCAAGGAACACTGAAGCTTTCTTT.